These T cell receptor beta chains were read from a single sample in a study of cytotoxic CD8 clonotypes in ibrutinib-treated CLL. Repertoires were generated with immunoSEQ multiplex PCR, while TCRdb's copy carries only in-frame clones and drops some. The data hold some 200,000 clones, with about four fifths observed a single time. This sample comprised PBMCs, obtained after 12 months of ibrutinib treatment. Source of these receptors: a human donor with chronic lymphocytic leukemia. The CDR3 runs from the conserved cysteine through the conserved F or W. The D gene is left open where the match is weak. Only some rows state a clone size, as once, few, many or a class for expanded clones.

>TRBJ1-5|15|.|TRBV5-5|.
TGTGCCAGCAGCTTCCAGACAGGAACCAATCAGCCCCAGCATTTT
CASSFQTGTNQPQHF
>TRBJ1-5|15|.|TRBV6-1|.
TGTGCCAGCAGTCTCCTAAACGGGGGGAATCAGCCCCAGCATTTT
CASSLLNGGNQPQHF
>TRBJ1-2|14|.|TRBV11-2|.
TGTGCCAGCAGCTTAGATCTAACGGGGGAGGGCTACACCTTC
CASSLDLTGEGYTF
>TRBJ2-1|13|.|TRBV10-2|.
TGCGCCAGCAGTGTAGGGTCCTACAATGAGCAGTTCTTC
CASSVGSYNEQFF
>TRBJ1-6|14|.|TRBV7-9|TRBD1
TGTGCCAGCAGCCCCGGACAGGGCGGTTCACCCCTCCACTTT
CASSPGQGGSPLHF
>TRBJ2-7|12|few|TRBV2|TRBD1
TGTGCCAGCCGTGGGGACAGGCGGGAGCAGTACTTC
CASRGDRREQYF
>TRBJ1-5|13|once|TRBV19|.
TGTGCCAGTAGTCCGGACAGCTATCAGCCCCAGCATTTT
CASSPDSYQPQHF
>TRBJ1-1|14|.|TRBV5-1|.
TGCGCCAGCAGCTTGGCCGGGGGACACACTGAAGCTTTCTTT
CASSLAGGHTEAFF
>TRBJ2-7|14|.|TRBV27|TRBD2
TGTGCCAGCAGTTCAAGGGACTACCGGGTCGAGCAGTACTTC
CASSSRDYRVEQYF
>TRBJ2-2|15|.|TRBV2|TRBD2
TGTGCCAGCAGCTCGGGGGGGCCGGGCACCGGGGAGCTGTTTTTT
CASSSGGPGTGELFF
>TRBJ1-1|14|.|TRBV5-1|TRBD1
TGCGCCAGCAGCCGGGACAGGGATACCACTGAAGCTTTCTTT
CASSRDRDTTEAFF
>TRBJ2-5|13|.|TRBV5-1|.
TGCGCCAGCAGCCTAGGACAGAAAGAGACCCAGTACTTC
CASSLGQKETQYF
>TRBJ2-1|17|once|TRBV5-1|TRBD2
TGCGCCAGCAGCTTGGTAGCGGGGCCAAGCTCCTACAATGAGCAGTTCTTC
CASSLVAGPSSYNEQFF
>TRBJ2-3|15|few|TRBV30|TRBD1
TGTGCCTGGAGTAACCGGGACAGGGTCCCAGATACGCAGTATTTT
CAWSNRDRVPDTQYF
>TRBJ1-5|15|.|TRBV5-1|.
TGCGCCAGCAGCTTGAGTCCGGGAGACAATCAGCCCCAGCATTTT
CASSLSPGDNQPQHF
>TRBJ1-2|13|.|TRBV28|TRBD1
TGTGCCAGCAGACCCACAGGGGGCGTCGGCTACACCTTC
CASRPTGGVGYTF
>TRBJ1-1|12|.|TRBV4-1|.
TGCGCCACCGGACGGGGAAACACTGAAGCTTTCTTT
CATGRGNTEAFF
>TRBJ2-5|13|.|TRBV5-1|.
TGCGCCAGCAGCTTGGACATCTTGGGGACCCAGTACTTC
CASSLDILGTQYF
>TRBJ1-5|14|.|TRBV4-1|TRBD1
TGCGCCAGCAGCCAGCAGGGGGGGCGGCAGCCCCAGCATTTT
CASSQQGGRQPQHF
>TRBJ2-1|15|.|TRBV5-1|TRBD2
TGCGCCAGCAGCCAGGGACTAGCGGGAGGGCTTGAGCAGTTCTTC
CASSQGLAGGLEQFF
>TRBJ1-1|10|.|TRBV7-9|.
TGTGCCACCTCCCGGGCTGAAGCTTTCTTT
CATSRAEAFF
>TRBJ1-4|15|.|TRBV19|.
TGTGCCAGTAGTATAAATCGCAGACCGAATGAAAAACTGTTTTTT
CASSINRRPNEKLFF
>TRBJ1-2|15|.|TRBV4-1|.
TGCGCCAGCAGCCAAGAGACCCCCACTGACTATGGCTACACCTTC
CASSQETPTDYGYTF
>TRBJ2-7|14|.|TRBV14|TRBD1
TGTGCCAGCAGCCCCCCGGGGCAGGGGGACGAGCAGTACTTC
CASSPPGQGDEQYF
>TRBJ2-5|14|once|TRBV6-1|TRBD2
TGTGCCAGCAGCACTACTAGCGGCCAAGAGACCCAGTACTTC
CASSTTSGQETQYF
>TRBJ2-3|16|few|TRBV7-6|.
TGTGCCAGCAGCCGTATAACAGGACTCAACACAGATACGCAGTATTTT
CASSRITGLNTDTQYF
>TRBJ1-4|16|.|TRBV2|TRBD1
TGTGCCAGCAGCGTTGGACAGGCCGCAACTAATGAAAAACTGTTTTTT
CASSVGQAATNEKLFF
>TRBJ1-5|18|.|TRBV4-1|.
TGCGCCAGCAGGTCCATCGACTCGGGGACCATACACAATCAGCCCCAGCATTTT
CASRSIDSGTIHNQPQHF
>TRBJ1-3|17|.|TRBV28|TRBD1
TGTGCCAGCCAGCGGGACAGGGGGCGCTTGGTGGGAAACACCATATATTTT
CASQRDRGRLVGNTIYF
>TRBJ2-3|16|.|TRBV5-4|TRBD2
TGTGCCAGCAGCTCGGGGGGACTAGCGGGCACAGATACGCAGTATTTT
CASSSGGLAGTDTQYF
>TRBJ2-7|13|.|TRBV27|.
TGTGCCAGTAGGACTACCGACTCCTACGAGCAGTACTTC
CASRTTDSYEQYF
>TRBJ2-2|15|.|TRBV7-9|TRBD2
TGTGCCAGCAGCTCTGGACTAGCGGGAGCCGGGGAGCTGTTTTTT
CASSSGLAGAGELFF
>TRBJ2-1|17|.|TRBV7-2|.
TGTGCCAGCAGCTCCCCCCTGTGGGGGGGGCTCTACAATGAGCAGTTCTTC
CASSSPLWGGLYNEQFF
>TRBJ1-2|16|.|TRBV4-1|.
TGCGCCAGCAGCCAAGATATAAGGGTGGGAGCCTATGGCTACACCTTC
CASSQDIRVGAYGYTF
>TRBJ1-5|14|few|TRBV19|.
TGTGCCAGTGGACAAAGGGGGGTTGGACAGCCCCAGCATTTT
CASGQRGVGQPQHF
>TRBJ2-1|12|.|TRBV6-5|.
TGTGCCAGCAGTAACCCGTACAATGAGCAGTTCTTC
CASSNPYNEQFF
>TRBJ2-3|15|.|TRBV9|.
TGTGCCAGCAGCGCCCGAAGCCCCTTTACAGATACGCAGTATTTT
CASSARSPFTDTQYF
>TRBJ1-3|15|.|TRBV6-1|.
TGTGCCAGCAGTGACCAACCCGGCTCTGGAAACACCATATATTTT
CASSDQPGSGNTIYF
>TRBJ2-7|12|few|TRBV18|.
TGTGCCAGCTCACCCGGTCCCCTGGGGCAGTACTTC
CASSPGPLGQYF
>TRBJ2-5|14|.|TRBV11-3|.
TGTGCCAGCAGCTTAGGGCGCGCGGGGGAGACCCAGTACTTC
CASSLGRAGETQYF
>TRBJ2-1|18|.|TRBV4-1|TRBD2
TGCGCCAGCAGCCAGGCTGGACTAGCGGACTCTCCAAACCGGGAGCAGTTCTTC
CASSQAGLADSPNREQFF
>TRBJ1-4|16|.|TRBV28|TRBD1
TGTGCCAGCAGCCTGGACAGGGGGTGGTTTAATGAAAAACTGTTTTTT
CASSLDRGWFNEKLFF
>TRBJ2-5|15|once|TRBV5-1|.
TGCGCCAGCAGCTTGGCCTTTCTTCGCCAAGAGACCCAGTACTTC
CASSLAFLRQETQYF
>TRBJ2-4|13|.|TRBV27|.
TGTGCCAGCAGGAAACTCGTAGGTCCCATTCAGTACTTC
CASRKLVGPIQYF
>TRBJ2-7|14|.|TRBV28|.
TGTGCCAGCAGGTACAGGGTAACTCAATACGAGCAGTACTTC
CASRYRVTQYEQYF
>TRBJ1-3|14|.|TRBV6-1|.
TGTGCCAGCAGTGAAGGGGATGGTGGAAACACCATATATTTT
CASSEGDGGNTIYF
>TRBJ2-7|11|.|TRBV20-1|.
TGCAGTGCTAGAGAGGCCTACGAGCAGTACTTC
CSAREAYEQYF
>TRBJ2-7|13|.|TRBV28|.
TGTGCCAGCAGCAGCGGACTAAACTACGAGCAGTACTTC
CASSSGLNYEQYF
>TRBJ2-4|15|few|TRBV23-1|.
TGCGCCAGCCCCCCCCGTGCGGTGTCCAAAAACATTCAGTACTTC
CASPPRAVSKNIQYF
>TRBJ2-1|18|.|TRBV5-6|TRBD1
TGTGCCAGCAGCTTCCGCCCCGGACAGGAAAGCTCCTACAATGAGCAGTTCTTC
CASSFRPGQESSYNEQFF
>TRBJ1-2|11|many|TRBV19|.
TGTGCCAGTAGTTCCGCATATGGCTACACCTTC
CASSSAYGYTF